The 25 T cell receptor beta chains reported below all come from one sample, sequenced in a study of T cells in Graves' hyperthyroidism and ophthalmopathy. It was RNA transcripts that yielded the amplified TCR beta CDR3 regions. HTBI primers drove first-round RT-PCR of the TCR CDR3. MiXCR, applied by TCRdb to the multiplex PCR reads, yields one record per CDR3 protein. The table records fewer than 900,000 distinct CDR3 sequences, about 17% of them present only once. The specimen was blood. These receptors were obtained from a young man with Graves' hyperthyroidism.

The sample holds many counts of this clonotype. The chain links TRBV24-1 to TRBJ2-1, with 7 bases that match TRBD1. Germline V CDR1 and CDR2: KGHDR, SFDVKD. There are 12 residues in the CDR3. Germline trimming cut 3 bases from V and 10 bases from J; bases unmatched to any gene: 2. CDR3 sequence: CATSDTGDEQFF. CDR3 DNA: TGTGCCACCAGTGATACAGGGGACGAGCAGTTCTTC.

The rearrangement links TRBV20-1 to TRBJ2-5, with D possibly called TRBD1 or TRBD2 (5 bases each). This CDR3 is built from 13 residues. CDR1 DFQATT and CDR2 SNEGSKA come from the germline V gene (reference sequence). The V end was cut by 3 bases, the J end by 6 bases, with 14 bases between. This CDR3 reads CSARDVGEKTQYF. In nucleotides, the CDR3 is TGCAGTGCTAGGGATGTGGGGGAAAAGACCCAGTACTTC.

In its sample, this clonotype was seen many times. The V call is TRBV28, the J call TRBJ1-4, with no clear D. Germline V gene lookup returns CDR1 MDHEN and CDR2 SYDVKM. V was clipped by 3 bases and J by 0 bases, with 11 bases between them. The CDR3 runs to 16 residues. DNA for the CDR3: TGTGCCAGCAGTTTTCATCTTCCCCCAACTAATGAAAAACTGTTTTTT. Translation: CASSFHLPPTNEKLFF.

This clonotype was picked up a small number of times. The chain is built from TRBV30 and TRBJ1-5, with D unclear. The V end lost 2 bases, the J end lost 8 bases, and 16 bases lay between the germline ends. Germline CDR1 is GTSNPN and CDR2 is SVGIG (reference sequence). The CDR3 has 14 residues. CDR3 sequence (DNA): TGTGCCTGGAGTCGTAGAGCGAGGGTAGAGCCCCAGCATTTT. Amino acid sequence: CAWSRRARVEPQHF. The whole variable domain, remainder taken from reference TRBV30 and TRBJ1-5, is SQTIHQWPATLVQPVGSPLSLECTVEGTSNPNLYWYRQAAGRGLQLLFYSVGIGQISSEVPQNLSASRPQDRQFILSSKKLLLSDSGFYLCAWSRRARVEPQHFGDGTRLSIL.

This rearrangement joins TRBV19 to TRBJ2-7, with a tentative D call TRBD2 (5 bases). CDR1 and CDR2 (germline): LNHDA, SQIVND (reference sequence). The CDR3 covers 14 residues. V lost 5 bases to trimming and J lost 3 bases, with 14 bases between them. In nucleotides, the CDR3 is TGTGCCAGTAGTGCCGGGATCCTGGGCTACGAGCAGTACTTC. Translation gives CASSAGILGYEQYF.

There are a few counts of this clonotype. V is TRBV10-3 and J is TRBJ1-4; no clear D gene. Germline assignment: CDR1 ENHRY and CDR2 SYGVKD. CDR3 length: 14 residues. V lost 6 bases and J 3 bases, leaving 11 bases between the germline ends. CDR3 DNA: TGTGCCATCAGCCCGAGCCGGGCTAATGAAAAACTGTTTTTT. Translated, it gives CAISPSRANEKLFF.

Ten or more counts support this clonotype. The chain has TRBV7-8 and TRBJ1-2, with a weak D call TRBD1 (5 bases). This CDR3 spans 14 amino acids. Germline CDR1 reads SGHVS; CDR2 reads FQNEAQ. V was pared by 2 bases and J by 4 bases, with 11 bases between. The CDR3 DNA sequence: TGTGCCAGCAGCTTACGGGGCGTCCTCTATGGCTACACCTTC. This gives the protein CASSLRGVLYGYTF.

The CDR3 protein is CAISWTANQPQHF. In DNA, the CDR3 is TGTGCCATCAGCTGGACTGCAAATCAGCCCCAGCATTTT. The chain links TRBV10-3 to TRBJ1-5; D gene ambiguous. Germline loops: CDR1 ENHRY, CDR2 SYGVKD. CDR3 length: 13 amino acids. Trimming took 6 bases from V and 4 from J, leaving 10 bases between them.

This clonotype was counted ten times or more. The chain employs TRBV20-1 and TRBJ2-7; 11 bases align to TRBD2. J was trimmed by 6 bases and V by 5 bases; bases with no gene match: 12. The CDR3 totals 15 residues. Germline V gives CDR1 DFQATT, CDR2 SNEGSKA (reference sequence). CDR3 region: CSAPPGGLAGTEQYF. DNA for the CDR3: TGCAGTGCTCCCCCAGGTGGACTAGCGGGTACCGAGCAGTACTTC.

This clonotype has at least ten counts. The V call is TRBV7-9, the J call TRBJ2-1; 10 nucleotides agree with TRBD1. Germline-derived CDR1 and CDR2 are SEHNR and FQNEAQ (reference sequence). The V and J ends lost 5 bases and 8 bases, in that order; junction bases with no gene match: 6. CDR3 length: 14 amino acids. The DNA of the CDR3 is TGTGCCAGCAGCATTCGACAGGGGGCCCATGAGCAGTTCTTC. Its translation: CASSIRQGAHEQFF.

The gene calls are TRBV20-1 and TRBJ1-4; tentatively, D is TRBD1 (5 bases). V was trimmed by 3 bases and J by 4 bases, leaving 18 bases between them. CDR3 length: 16 amino acids. Germline V gene lookup returns CDR1 DFQATT and CDR2 SNEGSKA (reference sequence). The CDR3 spells CSASQVGLGGNEKLFF. CDR3 bases: TGCAGTGCTAGCCAAGTGGGACTGGGGGGTAATGAAAAACTGTTTTTT.

This clonotype was detected many times. The chain uses TRBV7-2 and TRBJ2-5; perhaps TRBD1 as D (5 bases). CDR1 is SGHTA, CDR2 FQGNSA, per germline. Trimming pared 2 bases from V and 3 bases from J, leaving 16 bases between. This CDR3 is 16 amino acids long. This CDR3 reads CASSLSRPAREETQYF. Here the CDR3 DNA reads TGTGCCAGCAGCTTATCACGCCCGGCCAGGGAAGAGACCCAGTACTTC.

The rearrangement uses TRBV20-1 and TRBJ2-1; 11 nucleotides line up with TRBD2. V was clipped by 5 bases and J by 0 bases; unmatched bases: 3. Germline CDR1 is DFQATT and CDR2 is SNEGSKA (reference sequence). The CDR3 spans 15 residues. The CDR3 coding sequence is TGCAGTGCTCATACTAGCGGGGGCTCCTACAATGAGCAGTTCTTC. Amino acids: CSAHTSGGSYNEQFF.

In this sample, this clonotype turned up many times. V gene TRBV6-6 combines with J gene TRBJ2-7; 14 nucleotides align to TRBD2. Germline trimming cut 1 base from V and 5 bases from J; bases unmatched to any gene: 13. CDR3 size: 19 residues. The germline CDR1 and CDR2 sequences are MNHNY and SVGAGI (reference sequence). Here the CDR3 DNA reads TGTGCCAGCAGTTACTTACCTACCGCGGGACTAGCGGGAGATCACGAGCAGTACTTC. Its protein product is CASSYLPTAGLAGDHEQYF.

This clonotype was seen at least ten times. This rearrangement joins TRBV12-3 or TRBV12-4 to TRBJ2-5; D is possibly TRBD1 (6 bases). The V gene lost 7 bases and the J gene lost 5 bases, with 20 bases spanning the gap. The CDR3 spans 15 residues. The CDR3 here is CASNPGQTLGETQYF. Written as DNA, the CDR3 is TGTGCCAGCAACCCCGGACAGACTCTAGGGGAGACCCAGTACTTC.

In this sample, this clonotype turned up a few times. The CDR3 nucleotides are TGTGCCAGCAGCTTAGTGGGGGCGAGCAATGAGCAGTTCTTC. This codes for CASSLVGASNEQFF. The chain has TRBV7-8 and TRBJ2-1; D may be TRBD1 (6 bases). Germline CDR1 and CDR2: SGHVS and FQNEAQ. The V end was cut by 1 base, the J end by 6 bases, with 10 bases between. There are 14 residues in the CDR3.

CDR3 amino acids: CSARGQNTGYNEQFF. The CDR3 bases are TGCAGTGCTAGGGGACAGAATACGGGGTACAATGAGCAGTTCTTC. This sequence joins TRBV20-1 and TRBJ2-1; 7 bases are shared with TRBD1. Trimming took 3 bases from V and 4 from J; bases not matched to a gene: 9. The CDR3 is 15 residues long. Germline CDR1 reads DFQATT; CDR2 reads SNEGSKA (reference sequence).

At least ten counts were recorded for this clonotype. The chain is built from TRBV7-3 and TRBJ2-3; D possibly matches TRBD1 or TRBD2 (5 bases each). Germline V gene lookup returns CDR1 SGHTA and CDR2 FQGTGA. Deletions cut 3 bases from V and 0 bases from J, with 10 bases between. This CDR3 is built from 15 residues. CDR3 amino acids: CASSLGETSTDTQYF. For the CDR3, the DNA is TGTGCCAGCAGCTTGGGGGAGACTAGCACAGATACGCAGTATTTT.

This clonotype was seen at least ten times. V is TRBV12-3 or TRBV12-4 and J is TRBJ1-2, with 7 bases aligning to TRBD1. This CDR3 region has 14 residues. J lost 8 bases, V lost 8 bases, and 14 bases had no gene match. Here the CDR3 reads CASCPEDRAGGYTF. The CDR3 DNA is TGTGCCAGCTGCCCGGAAGACAGGGCCGGCGGCTACACCTTC.

The table lists this clonotype with a few counts. This chain joins TRBV7-9 and TRBJ2-3; no clear D gene. This CDR3 spans 13 amino acids. Trimming took off 5 bases at V and 0 bases at J, with 6 bases between the two ends. The germline gives CDR1 SEHNR, CDR2 FQNEAQ (reference sequence). CDR3 loop: CASSRASTDTQYF. The CDR3 region has the DNA TGTGCCAGCAGCAGAGCAAGCACAGATACGCAGTATTTT.

In this sample, this clonotype turned up many times. V is TRBV2 and J is TRBJ2-1, with no clear D. Trimming shortened V by 1 base and J by 6 bases, and 10 bases separated the two germline ends. Germline CDR1 is SNHLY and CDR2 is FYNNEI. There are 14 residues in the CDR3. The CDR3: CASSEGKEGNEQFF. CDR3 DNA sequence: TGTGCCAGCAGTGAAGGAAAGGAAGGCAATGAGCAGTTCTTC.

There are a few counts of this clonotype. The V call is TRBV12-5, the J call TRBJ2-5; no firm D call. CDR1 is LGHNT and CDR2 is FRNRAP in the germline V gene. CDR3 length equals 16 residues. Between the trimmed V and J ends, which lost 2 bases and 4 bases, there was a span of 17 bases. The DNA of the CDR3 is TGTGCTAGTGGTTTGCTCGGAGAAACCCCAAGAGAGACCCAGTACTTC. Translated: CASGLLGETPRETQYF.

Note on this clonotype: Just one base apart from a much larger clone, this may be a read error. V and J are TRBV7-3 and TRBJ1-4; D not certain. The CDR3 is made up of 13 amino acids. V was cut by 6 bases and J by 8 bases, with 13 bases left in between. CDR1 and CDR2 (germline): SGHTA, FQGTGA. This chain's CDR3 is CASSPEGAEKLFF. The CDR3 nucleotides read TGTGCCAGCAGTCCCGAGGGAGCGGAAAAACTGTTTTTT.

This rearrangement joins TRBV4-1 to TRBJ1-2; 9 bases agree with TRBD1. Germline-derived CDR1 and CDR2 are MGHRA and YSYEKL. J lost 4 bases, V lost 1 base, and 22 bases had no gene match. The CDR3 length is 21 residues. The CDR3 DNA sequence: TGCGCCAGCAGCCAAGTTTGGGCGGACAGGGGATGGGGCAGGCGTGCCTATGGCTACACCTTC. It yields the protein CASSQVWADRGWGRRAYGYTF.

This clonotype was detected many times. This rearrangement joins TRBV7-9 to TRBJ2-7, with 7 bases aligning to TRBD1. CDR1 is SEHNR and CDR2 is FQNEAQ in the germline V gene (reference sequence). The CDR3 runs to 15 residues. The trim removed 5 bases at V and 6 bases at J, leaving 13 bases unmatched. This chain's CDR3 is CASSDPRQGRVEQYF. CDR3 DNA: TGTGCCAGCAGCGACCCCCGACAGGGAAGAGTCGAGCAGTACTTC.